Shown below are 14 T cell receptor beta chains from a single sample sequenced in a study of blood T cell repertoires in COVID-19. The protocol was immunoSEQ multiplex PCR, while the TCRdb copy is restricted to in-frame clones and leaves out a portion. The repertoire includes about 170,000 clones, roughly 80% of them detected once, and around 8.9% sits in the top ten. The specimen was peripheral blood. Source of these receptors: a woman older than 75 with COVID-19, enrolled during active disease.

The chain joins TRBV6-5 to TRBJ2-4; D possibly corresponds to TRBD2 (6 bases). With 0 bases removed from V and 6 bases from J, the gap between germline ends came to 12 bases. The germline V gene has CDR1 MNHEY and CDR2 SVGAGI. This CDR3 region has 15 residues. The CDR3 region is CASSYSTGAGNIQYF. The CDR3 bases are TGTGCCAGCAGTTACTCGACGGGAGCGGGAAACATTCAGTACTTC.

In DNA form, the CDR3 reads TGTGCCAGCACGAGGACAGCTGATCAGCCCCAGCATTTT. Translated: CASTRTADQPQHF. J is TRBJ1-5 and V is TRBV2; a possible D gene is TRBD1 (6 bases). CDR3 length: 13 residues. The germline V and J ends were trimmed by 7 bases and 5 bases, with 12 bases remaining between them. Germline lookup yields CDR1 SNHLY and CDR2 FYNNEI.

The chain links TRBV18 to TRBJ2-5, with 11 bases that match TRBD1. The CDR3 contains 16 residues. Germline V gene sequence: CDR1 KGHSH, CDR2 LQKENI. Trimming took 8 bases from V and 5 from J; bases not matched to a gene: 13. CDR3 sequence reads: CASTVARTGGGETQYF. The CDR3 DNA reads TGTGCCAGCACCGTTGCCCGGACAGGGGGCGGTGAGACCCAGTACTTC.

The chain employs TRBV18 and TRBJ2-7; 9 positions match TRBD1. J was trimmed by 6 bases and V by 2 bases; bases with no gene match: 8. Per germline, CDR1 KGHSH and CDR2 LQKENI. This CDR3 is 15 amino acids long. This CDR3 reads CASSPSGTGIGEQYF. As DNA, the CDR3 is TGTGCCAGCTCACCATCCGGGACAGGGATTGGCGAGCAGTACTTC. Full variable domain (missing parts from reference TRBV18 and TRBJ2-7): NAGVMQNPRHLVRRRGQEARLRCSPMKGHSHVYWYRQLPEEGLKFMVYLQKENIIDESGMPKERFSAEFPKEGPSILRIQQVVRGDSAAYFCASSPSGTGIGEQYFGPGTRLTVT.

This clone is a singleton in its sample. The chain joins TRBV11-2 to TRBJ2-5; 7 nucleotides align to TRBD1. V lost 4 bases, J lost 3 bases, and 14 bases stayed unmatched. CDR1 SGHAT and CDR2 FQNNGV come from the germline V gene. There are 17 residues in the CDR3. CDR3 DNA: TGTGCCAGCAGCTCCATTGGCCGGTACAGGGGTAAAGAGACCCAGTACTTC. This sequence encodes CASSSIGRYRGKETQYF.

The chain has TRBV5-1 and TRBJ1-4, with a possible D match to TRBD1 (6 bases). The germline CDR1 and CDR2 sequences are SGHRS and YFSETQ. This CDR3 has 15 amino acids. V was shortened by 4 bases and J by 5 bases, with 15 bases between the two germline ends. The CDR3: CASSPWDTQNEKLFF. The CDR3 nucleotides read TGCGCCAGCAGCCCCTGGGACACCCAAAATGAAAAACTGTTTTTT.

A single count supports this clone. The V and J genes are TRBV29-1 and TRBJ2-7, with D perhaps matching TRBD1 (5 bases). Germline V gene sequence: CDR1 SQVTM, CDR2 ANQGSEA. The V end lost 3 bases, the J end lost 2 bases, and 14 bases lay between the germline ends. This CDR3 region has 14 residues. CDR3: CSVDVAGAPYEQYF. The DNA of the CDR3 is TGCAGCGTTGATGTGGCTGGGGCCCCCTACGAGCAGTACTTC.

This clone has only one observation. The gene calls are TRBV2 and TRBJ1-2; 8 positions match TRBD1. The CDR3 consists of 14 residues. Germline V gene data show CDR1 as SNHLY and CDR2 as FYNNEI. After removal of 6 bases from V and 4 bases from J, the junction contained 7 bases not matched to a gene. CDR3 sequence (DNA): TGTGCCAGCAGCCGAAATCAGGGGGCCTATGGCTACACCTTC. It specifies CASSRNQGAYGYTF. Based on the CDR3 plus reference TRBV2 and TRBJ1-2, the full variable domain is EPEVTQTPSHQVTQMGQEVILRCVPISNHLYFYWYRQILGQKVEFLVSFYNNEISEKSEIFDDQFSVERPDGSNFTLKIRSTKLEDSAMYFCASSRNQGAYGYTFGSGTRLTVV.

The chain employs TRBV18 and TRBJ1-1; D is unresolved. V lost 2 bases, J lost 1 base, and 5 bases lay in between. Germline V gene sequence: CDR1 KGHSH, CDR2 LQKENI. CDR3 length: 13 amino acids. CDR3 sequence reads: CASSPTQNTEAFF. The CDR3 DNA reads as TGTGCCAGCTCACCAACACAGAACACTGAAGCTTTCTTT.

This clone showed up just a few times. The rearrangement links TRBV5-5 to TRBJ1-6; unclear D gene. The germline V gene has CDR1 SGHKS and CDR2 YYEKEE (reference sequence). V dropped 0 bases and J dropped 9 bases, with 7 bases sitting between them. This CDR3 is 13 amino acids long. CDR3 DNA sequence: TGTGCCAGCAGCTTGGCCGAGGTTTCACCCCTCCACTTT. Translated, it gives CASSLAEVSPLHF.

The table lists this clone with a few counts. The chain has TRBV6-6 and TRBJ1-3, with D unresolved. The V gene lost 4 bases and the J gene lost 0 bases, with 10 bases spanning the gap. Germline V gene lookup returns CDR1 MNHNY and CDR2 SVGAGI (reference sequence). This CDR3 is 15 amino acids long. CDR3 sequence reads: CASSSPGDSGNTIYF. The CDR3 region has the DNA TGTGCCAGCAGTTCCCCGGGTGACTCTGGAAACACCATATATTTT.

The chain employs TRBV20-1 and TRBJ1-1; D perhaps matches TRBD1 (5 bases). Trimming stripped 1 base from V and 8 bases from J, with 8 bases between. There are 11 residues in the CDR3. Looked up from germline, CDR1 is DFQATT and CDR2 is SNEGSKA (reference sequence). The CDR3 spells CSARGGGEAFF. The CDR3 region has the DNA TGCAGTGCTAGAGGGGGCGGAGAAGCTTTCTTT.

The chain recombines TRBV18 with TRBJ1-2; no firm D call. This CDR3 comprises 13 residues. The ends were cut back, 3 bases at V and 8 bases at J, with 13 bases in the middle. Germline CDR1 reads KGHSH; CDR2 reads LQKENI. The CDR3 DNA reads as TGTGCCAGCTCACCGTCATTGGAGCAGGGCTACACCTTC. Amino acid sequence: CASSPSLEQGYTF.

The chain employs TRBV4-2 and TRBJ1-5, with TRBD1 identical over 7 bases. The CDR3 has 17 residues. Germline V gives CDR1 LGHNA, CDR2 YNFKEQ. After removal of 1 base from V and 6 bases from J, the junction contained 12 bases not matched to a gene. CDR3: CASSQVDRVKLGQPQHF. The CDR3 bases are TGTGCCAGCAGCCAAGTAGACAGGGTTAAATTGGGTCAGCCCCAGCATTTT.